This T cell receptor beta chain is drawn from a study of T cell responses to AZD1222 COVID-19 vaccine. The study, taken as a whole, reports: In all cases, repertoires were sampled only after the peak T cell response. The study identified only five to seven AZD1222 recipients as seropositive at baseline. Clonal diversity was possibly underestimated, and white British individuals and females predominated among donors.

The CDR3 is 15 residues long. V lost 6 bases and J lost 6, with 20 bases in between. Germline-derived CDR1 and CDR2 are MDHEN and SYDVKM. With respect to this clone: The antigen remains undetermined.

Repertoires were generated with immunoSEQ multiplex PCR, while TCRdb's copy carries only in-frame clones and drops some. Found here are about 180,000 clones, 94% of them singletons; the top ten hold about 1.5%. Sequencing was performed on peripheral blood, taken 28 days after the second AZD1222 dose. The chain recombines TRBV28 with TRBJ1-2; D may be TRBD1 (6 bases). This clonotype originated in an adult who received the AZD1222 COVID-19 vaccine. This chain's CDR3 is CASSPAYRDRDGYTF. The CDR3 region has the DNA TGTGCCAGCAGCCCTGCATACAGGGATCGCGATGGCTACACCTTC.